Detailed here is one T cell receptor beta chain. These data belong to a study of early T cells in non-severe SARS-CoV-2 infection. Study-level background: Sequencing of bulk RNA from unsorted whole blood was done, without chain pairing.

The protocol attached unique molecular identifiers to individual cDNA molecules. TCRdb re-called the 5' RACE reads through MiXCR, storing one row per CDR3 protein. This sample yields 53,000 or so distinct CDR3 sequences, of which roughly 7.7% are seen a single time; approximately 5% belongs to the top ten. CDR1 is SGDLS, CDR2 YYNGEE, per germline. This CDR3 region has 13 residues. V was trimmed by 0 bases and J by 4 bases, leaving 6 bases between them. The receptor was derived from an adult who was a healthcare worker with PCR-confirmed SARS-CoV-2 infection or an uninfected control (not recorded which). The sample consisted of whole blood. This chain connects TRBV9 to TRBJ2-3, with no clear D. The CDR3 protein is CASSVATPDTQYF. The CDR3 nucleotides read TGTGCCAGCAGCGTAGCTACGCCAGATACGCAGTATTTT.